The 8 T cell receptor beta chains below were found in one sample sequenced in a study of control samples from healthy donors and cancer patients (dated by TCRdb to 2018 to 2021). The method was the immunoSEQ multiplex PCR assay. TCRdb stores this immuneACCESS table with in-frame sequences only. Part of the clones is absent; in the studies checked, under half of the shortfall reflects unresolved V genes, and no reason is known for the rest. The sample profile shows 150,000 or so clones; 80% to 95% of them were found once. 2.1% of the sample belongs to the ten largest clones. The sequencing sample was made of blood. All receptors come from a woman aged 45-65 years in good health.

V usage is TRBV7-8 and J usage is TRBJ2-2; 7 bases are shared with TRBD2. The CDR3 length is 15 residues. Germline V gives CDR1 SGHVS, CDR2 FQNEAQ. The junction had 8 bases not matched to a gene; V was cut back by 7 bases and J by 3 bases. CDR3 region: CASIPSGRYTGELFF. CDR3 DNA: TGTGCCAGCATCCCTAGCGGACGCTACACCGGGGAGCTGTTTTTT.

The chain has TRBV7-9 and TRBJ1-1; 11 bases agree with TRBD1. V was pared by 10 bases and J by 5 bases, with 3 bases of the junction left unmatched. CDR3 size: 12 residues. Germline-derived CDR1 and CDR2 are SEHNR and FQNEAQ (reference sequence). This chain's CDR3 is CATGTGGTEAFF. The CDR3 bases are TGTGCCACCGGGACAGGGGGGACTGAAGCTTTCTTT.

For the CDR3, the DNA is TGTGCCAGCAGTCCTTTTCAGACTGGCTACGAGCAGTACTTC. It is translated as CASSPFQTGYEQYF. The V gene is TRBV27, the J gene TRBJ2-7; D is unclear. Germline CDR1 is MNHEY and CDR2 is SMNVEV (reference sequence). This CDR3 spans 14 amino acids. The V end lost 5 bases, the J end lost 3 bases, and 14 bases lay between the germline ends.

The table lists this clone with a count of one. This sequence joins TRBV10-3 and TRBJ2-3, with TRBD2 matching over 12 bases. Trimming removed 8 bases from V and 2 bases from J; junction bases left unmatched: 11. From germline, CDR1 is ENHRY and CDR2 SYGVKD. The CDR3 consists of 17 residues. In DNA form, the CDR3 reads TGTGCCATCCAGATGGAACTAGCGGGGGGTCTCACAGATACGCAGTATTTT. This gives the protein CAIQMELAGGLTDTQYF.

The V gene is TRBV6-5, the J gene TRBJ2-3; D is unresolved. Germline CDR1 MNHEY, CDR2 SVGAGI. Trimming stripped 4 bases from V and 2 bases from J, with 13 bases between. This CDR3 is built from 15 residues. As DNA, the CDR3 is TGTGCCAGCAGTTCACGACCTAATCCCACAGATACGCAGTATTTT. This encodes CASSSRPNPTDTQYF.

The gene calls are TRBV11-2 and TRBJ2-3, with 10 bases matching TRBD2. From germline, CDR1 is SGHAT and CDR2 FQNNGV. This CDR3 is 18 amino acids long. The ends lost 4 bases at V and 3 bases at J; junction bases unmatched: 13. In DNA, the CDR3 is TGTGCCAGCAGCTACAGGACTAGCGGCCCCCGGGAAACAGATACGCAGTATTTT. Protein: CASSYRTSGPRETDTQYF.

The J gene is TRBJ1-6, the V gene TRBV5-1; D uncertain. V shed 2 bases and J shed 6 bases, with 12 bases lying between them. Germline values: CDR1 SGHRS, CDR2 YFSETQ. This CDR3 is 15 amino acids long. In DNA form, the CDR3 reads TGCGCCAGCAGCTTCGATGGTGCTGGTAATTCACCCCTCCACTTT. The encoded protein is CASSFDGAGNSPLHF. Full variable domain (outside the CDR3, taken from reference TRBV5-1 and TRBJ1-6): KAGVTQTPRYLIKTRGQQVTLSCSPISGHRSVSWYQQTPGQGLQFLFEYFSETQRNKGNFPGRFSGRQFSNSRSEMNVSTLELGDSALYLCASSFDGAGNSPLHFGNGTRLTVT.

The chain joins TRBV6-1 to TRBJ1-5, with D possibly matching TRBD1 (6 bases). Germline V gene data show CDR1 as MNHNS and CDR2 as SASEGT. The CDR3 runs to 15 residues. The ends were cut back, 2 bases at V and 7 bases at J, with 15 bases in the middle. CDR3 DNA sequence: TGTGCCAGCAGTGAATCCGGGGGGCGATTCCAGCCCCAGCATTTT. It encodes CASSESGGRFQPQHF.